This is a list of T cell receptor beta chains from one sample in a study of OX40 agonist ivuxolimab in advanced cancers. The data were produced by immunoSEQ multiplex PCR, yet TCRdb's version contains in-frame clones alone and is incomplete. The sample contains 98,000 or so clones, roughly 89% of which appear only once. Here the sequenced sample was CD4+ or CD8+ T cells sorted from blood, taken in a trial of the OX40 agonist ivuxolimab. The receptors here all came from an adult with an advanced solid tumor such as melanoma, head and neck, liver or kidney cancer. Both conserved end residues are part of each CDR3. Not every row has a clone size; where given, it reads once, few, many or a size class.

TRBV2	15	few	TRBJ1-5	CASKEQMGVNQPQHF
TRBV28	13	.	TRBJ2-7	CASLFRGSYEQYF
TRBV30	16	.	TRBJ2-1	CAWRTGGAHGYNEQFF
TRBV9	16	.	TRBJ2-2	CASTLLPESNTGELFF
TRBV18	14	.	TRBJ2-7	CASSPRQGAYEQYF
TRBV11-2	16	.	TRBJ2-1	CASSLLSSGSYNEQFF
TRBV6-1	13	once	TRBJ2-7	CASSEGPSYEQYF
TRBV2	14	.	TRBJ1-1	CASSEQNLGTEAFF
TRBV7-2	16	.	TRBJ2-3	CASSSLAGGSTDTQYF
TRBV19	11	.	TRBJ2-7	CASSIEREQYF
TRBV9	13	.	TRBJ2-1	CASQRGPYNEQFF
TRBV5-6	15	.	TRBJ1-1	CASGVWTGVDTEAFF
TRBV5-1	16	.	TRBJ1-2	CASSPQTGFYVSGYTF
TRBV10-2	16	.	TRBJ1-4	CASSEERSEVNEKLFF
TRBV6-1	14	.	TRBJ2-7	CASSRDRALNEQYF
TRBV29-1	13	.	TRBJ1-4	CSVGTGRDEKLFF
TRBV12-5	16	few	TRBJ2-5	CASGLVLGGGRETQYF
TRBV15	17	.	TRBJ2-7	CATSRDGQGWASYEQYF
TRBV7-9	18	.	TRBJ2-2	CASSYSRSLGSNTGELFF
TRBV25-1	14	few	TRBJ2-3	CASKREQVADTQYF
TRBV5-1	14	.	TRBJ2-5	CASSLVDRVATQYF
TRBV25-1	14	.	TRBJ2-2	CASSEFGSAGELFF
TRBV4-3	12	.	TRBJ1-1	CASSLGNTEAFF
TRBV11-2	16	.	TRBJ1-1	CASSLGWDTLNTEAFF
TRBV7-6	14	.	TRBJ2-5	CASSSGRSGETQYF
TRBV21-1	11	.	TRBJ2-7	CATGQSYEQYF
TRBV27	13	once	TRBJ1-2	CASKHQGNYGYTF
TRBV5-5	12	.	TRBJ2-7	CASSLANYEQYF
TRBV19	14	.	TRBJ1-5	CASSIEASNQPQHF
TRBV7-8	16	.	TRBJ1-1	CASSHIRDQMNTEAFF
TRBV6-5	15	.	TRBJ2-6	CASSSTRGGANVLTF
TRBV18	15	.	TRBJ2-1	CASSPGLAGGNEQFF
TRBV30	15	.	TRBJ2-7	CAWSGGRAFSYEQYF
TRBV10-3	15	.	TRBJ1-2	CAISNSDRGEGGYTF
TRBV29-1	15	.	TRBJ1-3	CSVSGGPSSGNTIYF
TRBV6-5	14	.	TRBJ1-5	CASRGQGSNQPQHF
TRBV20-1	11	.	TRBJ2-7	CSARVTEGRYF
TRBV21-1	12	.	TRBJ1-5	CVRGGFHQPQHF
TRBV7-2	16	.	TRBJ2-2	CASSPRTSANTGELFF
TRBV6-5	15	.	TRBJ1-4	CASSSRQGSFEKLFF
TRBV5-5	15	.	TRBJ1-1	CASSFNPVVGGEAFF
TRBV14	16	once	TRBJ2-2	CASSQVLGAGTGELFF
TRBV4-2	18	.	TRBJ2-3	CASSQNFLAYESTDTQYF
TRBV6-1	16	.	TRBJ1-1	CASSEPLQGPNTEAFF
TRBV7-9	15	.	TRBJ2-5	CASRITGGGGETQYF
TRBV15	15	.	TRBJ1-1	CATSSGLVQNTEAFF